This T cell receptor beta chain came from a study of blood T cell repertoires in COVID-19. Study-wide context: Samples came from the United States, Italy and Spain, spanning acute and convalescent COVID-19. In each case, the material was cDNA or gDNA derived from T cells, B-cell-depleted T cells, or PBMCs.

V was pared by 6 bases and J by 8 bases, with 6 bases of the junction left unmatched. CDR1 LNHDA and CDR2 SQIVND come from the germline V gene (reference sequence). The CDR3 length is 13 residues. This clone was detected a few times. Original processing methods: For nucleated cells, counts were estimated from reference gene primer amplification. Profiled with immunoSEQ multiplex PCR; TCRdb holds only in-frame clones, not every one. V, J and clone size derive from that table, while D and trimming were established from the DNA sequence. The sample records 150,000 to 200,000 clones, over 75% being singletons.

The chain combines TRBV19 with TRBJ1-1, with 10 bases that match TRBD1. This receptor was identified in a man in his fifties or sixties with active or convalescent COVID-19. The sample comprised peripheral blood. CDR3 sequence: CASRGQGISEAFF. In DNA, the CDR3 is TGTGCCAGTAGGGGACAGGGGATATCAGAAGCTTTCTTT.